This T cell receptor (beta chain) was found in a study of T cells in Graves' hyperthyroidism and ophthalmopathy. Regions amplified from RNA transcripts were the TCR beta CDR3 regions. TCR CDR3 underwent first-round RT-PCR with the HTBI primer set. TCRdb recomputed calls from the multiplex PCR reads with MiXCR, one row per CDR3 protein. The sample contains over 300,000 distinct CDR3 sequences, around 14% of which appear only once. This clonotype was seen repeatedly, ten times or more. V was cut by 5 bases and J by 6 bases, with 20 bases left in between. Germline CDR1 is LNHDA and CDR2 is SQIVND (reference sequence). There are 15 residues in the CDR3.

V usage is TRBV19 and J usage is TRBJ2-7, with D perhaps TRBD1 (8 bases). The sequence was collected from a woman aged 55-75 years with Graves' hyperthyroidism. Material for sequencing was blood. The CDR3 loop reads CASSFRGDRFAEQYF. Written as DNA, the CDR3 is TGTGCCAGTAGTTTCCGGGGGGACAGGTTCGCCGAGCAGTACTTC.